Listed below are T cell receptor beta chains from one sample, sequenced in a study of shared clonotypes between healthy human individuals. Sequencing used immunoSEQ multiplex PCR; TCRdb keeps in-frame clones, though not all of them. The table includes some 2,100,000 clones, about 93% detected once. The sequenced sample consisted of naive CD8+ T cells from PBMCs. The receptors shown here come from a man between 18 and 29 years old in good health. Some clones in this sample may be carry-over from other donors' samples. Both conserved end residues are part of each CDR3. The D gene is left open where the match is weak.

d_gene,v_gene,CDR3aa
TRBD1,TRBV25-1,CASSEYETGYFYEQYF
-,TRBV7-3,CASSFAGRSGANVLTF
TRBD2,TRBV14,CASSQSGLAGTHNTGELFF
-,TRBV7-9,CASSFFGYNEQFF
-,TRBV5-1,CASSLQSNYGYTF
TRBD2,TRBV28,CASSLLGLAGESYF
-,TRBV21-1,CASSKARWANTEAFF
-,TRBV7-8,CASSYRTYEQYF
-,TRBV4-3,CASSQRGRDEKLFF
-,TRBV27,CASSLERGSYNEQFF
-,TRBV4-1,CASSQGQGDTEAFF
-,TRBV11-2,CASSPVVDTQYF
-,TRBV27,CASSLSRSTDTQYF
TRBD1,TRBV27,CASSPPFRQGDEKLFF
-,TRBV9,CASSVARGAEGEAFF
-,TRBV9,CASSSRAEQFF
-,TRBV9,CASTVGGFRPQETQYF
-,TRBV7-9,CASSPRRAGSRTEAFF
-,TRBV27,CASTKRPGNTEAFF
-,TRBV4-1,CASSQSKTLSNQPQHF
-,TRBV5-1,CASSLGRGDYGYTF
TRBD1,TRBV29-1,CSARRQGYEQYF
TRBD1,TRBV4-3,CASSRSGGTATEAFF
-,TRBV6-1,CASSGDRLSGNTIYF
-,TRBV27,CASSFTGSYTEAFF
-,TRBV5-4,CASSSRLSYEQYF
TRBD1,TRBV9,CASSPFGTGGAETQYF
-,TRBV28,CASRSQGYEQYF
-,TRBV4-1,CASSPHPEQGEQYF
-,TRBV7-9,CASSSEPWGDTQYF
-,TRBV19,CASIQGGNQPQHF
-,TRBV29-1,CSVSDPSEEQYF
-,TRBV2,CASSVSGYTEAFF
-,TRBV28,CASSLYREYSNQPQHF
-,TRBV9,CASSVATGANEQFF
-,TRBV28,CASSSGMRGSIFRYGYTF
-,TRBV7-9,CASNLGGHYYEQYF
-,TRBV5-5,CASSLSTGTEAFF
-,TRBV6-6,CASSYSGVGEAFF
TRBD1,TRBV2,CASSPGQGRDNEQFF
TRBD2,TRBV5-5,CASSLAGPRSYNEQFF
-,TRBV5-1,CASSLTGYYEQYF
-,TRBV19,CASSMGNGAYEQYF
TRBD1,TRBV5-1,CASSFLGGNARVDTQYF
TRBD2,TRBV4-1,CASSQGTSGRYEQYF
-,TRBV19,CASSIVGNEQFF
-,TRBV5-1,CASSLSGLKYEQYF
-,TRBV28,CASSSLDGYYEQYF
-,TRBV4-2,CASSQDLTTYEQYF
TRBD1,TRBV5-1,CASSFPSGQGFRSYNEQFF
-,TRBV28,CASRKARGANVLTF
-,TRBV27,CASSFGGYHYGYTF